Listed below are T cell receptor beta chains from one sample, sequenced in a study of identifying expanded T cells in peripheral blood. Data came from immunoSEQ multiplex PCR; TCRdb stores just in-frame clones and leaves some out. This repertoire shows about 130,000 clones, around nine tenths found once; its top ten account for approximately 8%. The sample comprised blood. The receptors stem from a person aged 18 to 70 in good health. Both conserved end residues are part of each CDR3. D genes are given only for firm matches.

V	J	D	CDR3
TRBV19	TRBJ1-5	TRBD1	CASTPRGQGYQPQHF
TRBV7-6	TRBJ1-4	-	CASSPSSGGNEKLFF
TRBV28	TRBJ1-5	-	CASSLLVTHGWQPQHF
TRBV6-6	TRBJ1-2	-	CASSYSTSGREWGYTF
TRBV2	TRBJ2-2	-	CASRDTSRELSGELFF
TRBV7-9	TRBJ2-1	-	CASSSTRRQAEQFF
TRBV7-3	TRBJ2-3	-	CASSLFGSGDTQYF
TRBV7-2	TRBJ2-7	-	CASSREKVYEQYF
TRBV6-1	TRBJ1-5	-	CASSDLGMAQPQHF
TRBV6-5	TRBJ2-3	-	CASTDRATDTQYF
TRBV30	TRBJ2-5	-	CAWSVRRETQYF
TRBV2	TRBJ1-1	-	CASLQNSNTEAFF
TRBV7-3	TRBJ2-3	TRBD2	CASGDYDTDTQYF
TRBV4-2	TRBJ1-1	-	CASSQSQGINEAFF